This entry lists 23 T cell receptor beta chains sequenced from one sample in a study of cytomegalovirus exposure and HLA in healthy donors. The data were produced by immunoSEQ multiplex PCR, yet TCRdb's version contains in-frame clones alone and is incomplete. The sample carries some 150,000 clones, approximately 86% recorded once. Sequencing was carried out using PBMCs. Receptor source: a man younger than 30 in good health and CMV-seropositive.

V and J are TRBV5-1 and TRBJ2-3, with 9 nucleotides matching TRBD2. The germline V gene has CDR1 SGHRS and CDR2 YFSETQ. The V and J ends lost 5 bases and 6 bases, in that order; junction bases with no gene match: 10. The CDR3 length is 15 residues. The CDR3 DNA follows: TGCGCCAGCAGATATACTAGCGGGTCAACGGATACGCAGTATTTT. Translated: CASRYTSGSTDTQYF.

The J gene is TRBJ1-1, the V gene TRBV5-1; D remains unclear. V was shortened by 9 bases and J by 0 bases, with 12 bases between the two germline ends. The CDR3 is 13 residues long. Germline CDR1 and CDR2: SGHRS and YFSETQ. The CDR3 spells CATSRGMNTEAFF. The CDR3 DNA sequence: TGCGCCACCTCGAGAGGGATGAACACTGAAGCTTTCTTT.

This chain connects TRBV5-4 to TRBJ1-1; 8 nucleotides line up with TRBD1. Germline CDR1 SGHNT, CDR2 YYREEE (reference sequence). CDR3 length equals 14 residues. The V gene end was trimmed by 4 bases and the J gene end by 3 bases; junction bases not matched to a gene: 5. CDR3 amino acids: CASSRGQGHTEAFF. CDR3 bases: TGTGCCAGCAGCCGTGGACAGGGCCACACTGAAGCTTTCTTT.

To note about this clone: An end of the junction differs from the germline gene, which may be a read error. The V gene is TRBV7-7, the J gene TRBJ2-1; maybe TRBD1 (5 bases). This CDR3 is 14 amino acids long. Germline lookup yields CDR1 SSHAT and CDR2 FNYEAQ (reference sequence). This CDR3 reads CASSPTWGVDEQFF. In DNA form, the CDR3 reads TGTGCTAGCAGCCCCACGTGGGGCGTGGATGAGCAGTTCTTC.

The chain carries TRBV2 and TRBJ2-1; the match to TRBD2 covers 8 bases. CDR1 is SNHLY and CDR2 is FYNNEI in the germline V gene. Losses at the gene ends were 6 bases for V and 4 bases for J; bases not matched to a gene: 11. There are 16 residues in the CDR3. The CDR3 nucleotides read TGTGCCAGCAGCCGGGTTCCGGGGGGGGGATACAATGAGCAGTTCTTC. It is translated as CASSRVPGGGYNEQFF. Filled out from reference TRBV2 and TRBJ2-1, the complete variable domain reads EPEVTQTPSHQVTQMGQEVILRCVPISNHLYFYWYRQILGQKVEFLVSFYNNEISEKSEIFDDQFSVERPDGSNFTLKIRSTKLEDSAMYFCASSRVPGGGYNEQFFGPGTRLTVL.

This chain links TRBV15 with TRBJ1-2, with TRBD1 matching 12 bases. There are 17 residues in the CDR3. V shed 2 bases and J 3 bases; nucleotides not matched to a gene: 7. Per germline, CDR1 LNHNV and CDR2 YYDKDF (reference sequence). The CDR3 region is CATSRNRDRGLYYGYTF. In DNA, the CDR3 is TGTGCCACCAGCAGAAACCGGGACAGGGGGCTTTACTATGGCTACACCTTC.

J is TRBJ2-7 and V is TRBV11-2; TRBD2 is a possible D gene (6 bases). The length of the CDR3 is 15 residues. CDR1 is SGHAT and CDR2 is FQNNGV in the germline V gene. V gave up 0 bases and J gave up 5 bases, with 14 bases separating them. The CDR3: CASSLDYGSSDEQYF. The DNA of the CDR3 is TGTGCCAGCAGCTTAGATTACGGGAGTTCCGACGAGCAGTACTTC.

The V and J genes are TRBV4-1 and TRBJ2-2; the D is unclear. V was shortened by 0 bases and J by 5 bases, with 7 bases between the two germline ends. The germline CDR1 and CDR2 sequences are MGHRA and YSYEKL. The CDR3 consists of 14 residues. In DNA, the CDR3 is TGCGCCAGCAGCCAAGATGCCCGGACCGGGGAGCTGTTTTTT. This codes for CASSQDARTGELFF.

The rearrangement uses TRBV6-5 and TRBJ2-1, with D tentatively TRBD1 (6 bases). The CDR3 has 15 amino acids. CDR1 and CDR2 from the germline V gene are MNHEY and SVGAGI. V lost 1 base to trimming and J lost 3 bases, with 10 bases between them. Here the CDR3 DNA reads TGTGCCAGCAGTTACTTAGGACAGCTCTACAATGAGCAGTTCTTC. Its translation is CASSYLGQLYNEQFF.

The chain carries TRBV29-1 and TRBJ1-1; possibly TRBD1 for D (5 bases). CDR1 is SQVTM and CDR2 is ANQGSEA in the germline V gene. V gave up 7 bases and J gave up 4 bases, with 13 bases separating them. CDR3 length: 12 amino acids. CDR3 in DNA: TGCAGCGCCCCCGGGGGAGGCACTGAAGCTTTCTTT. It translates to CSAPGGGTEAFF.

The CDR3 sequence: CASIRDSQAGRGYGYTF. CDR3 DNA sequence: TGTGCCAGCATCCGGGACAGTCAAGCTGGGCGTGGCTATGGCTACACCTTC. This sequence joins TRBV2 and TRBJ1-2, with 7 bases lining up with TRBD1. The CDR3 is 17 amino acids. Germline CDR1 reads SNHLY; CDR2 reads FYNNEI. The ends lost 7 bases at V and 4 bases at J; junction bases unmatched: 18. The entire variable domain, with the rest obtained from reference TRBV2 and TRBJ1-2, is as follows: EPEVTQTPSHQVTQMGQEVILRCVPISNHLYFYWYRQILGQKVEFLVSFYNNEISEKSEIFDDQFSVERPDGSNFTLKIRSTKLEDSAMYFCASIRDSQAGRGYGYTFGSGTRLTVV.

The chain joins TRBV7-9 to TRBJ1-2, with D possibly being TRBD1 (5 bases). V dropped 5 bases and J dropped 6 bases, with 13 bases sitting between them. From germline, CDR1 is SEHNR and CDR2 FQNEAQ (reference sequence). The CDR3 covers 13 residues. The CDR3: CASSQGRRDGYTF. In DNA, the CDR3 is TGTGCCAGCAGCCAGGGACGGAGGGATGGCTACACCTTC.

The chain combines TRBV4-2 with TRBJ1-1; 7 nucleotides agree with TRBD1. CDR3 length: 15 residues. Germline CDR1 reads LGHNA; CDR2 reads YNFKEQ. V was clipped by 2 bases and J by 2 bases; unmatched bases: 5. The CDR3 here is CASSQQTGFNTEAFF. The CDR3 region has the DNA TGTGCCAGCAGCCAACAGACAGGGTTCAACACTGAAGCTTTCTTT.

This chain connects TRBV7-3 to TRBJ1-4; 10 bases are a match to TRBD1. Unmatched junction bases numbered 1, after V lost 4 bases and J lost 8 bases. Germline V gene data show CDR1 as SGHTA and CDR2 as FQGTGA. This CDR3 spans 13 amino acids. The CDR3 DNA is TGTGCCAGCAGCTCGGGACAGGGGGAAAAACTGTTTTTT. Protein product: CASSSGQGEKLFF. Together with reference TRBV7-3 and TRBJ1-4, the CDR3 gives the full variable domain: GAGVSQTPSNKVTEKGKYVELRCDPISGHTALYWYRQSLGQGPEFLIYFQGTGAADDSGLPNDRFFAVRPEGSVSTLKIQRTERGDSAVYLCASSSGQGEKLFFGSGTQLSVL.

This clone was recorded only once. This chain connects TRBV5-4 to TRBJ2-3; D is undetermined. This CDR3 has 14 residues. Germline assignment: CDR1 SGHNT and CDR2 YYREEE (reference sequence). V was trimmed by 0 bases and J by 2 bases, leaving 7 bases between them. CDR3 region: CASSLAVHTDTQYF. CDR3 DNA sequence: TGTGCCAGCAGCTTGGCAGTGCACACAGATACGCAGTATTTT. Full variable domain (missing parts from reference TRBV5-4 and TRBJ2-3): ETGVTQSPTHLIKTRGQQVTLRCSSQSGHNTVSWYQQALGQGPQFIFQYYREEENGRGNFPPRFSGLQFPNYSSELNVNALELDDSALYLCASSLAVHTDTQYFGPGTRLTVL.

In DNA, the CDR3 is TGTGCCAGCAGTTTTAAAGGGGATCTTAATCAGCCCCAGCATTTT. Its translation: CASSFKGDLNQPQHF. The rearrangement uses TRBV27 and TRBJ1-5, with D possibly matching TRBD1 (5 bases). Trimming left V 3 bases short and J 4 bases short, with 13 bases between. Germline values: CDR1 MNHEY, CDR2 SMNVEV (reference sequence). CDR3 length: 15 amino acids.

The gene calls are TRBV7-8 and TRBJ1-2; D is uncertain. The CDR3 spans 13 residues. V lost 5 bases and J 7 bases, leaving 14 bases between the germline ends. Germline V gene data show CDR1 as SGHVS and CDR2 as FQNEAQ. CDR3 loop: CASSPSRALGYTF. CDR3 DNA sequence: TGTGCCAGCAGCCCCTCTAGAGCTCTTGGCTACACCTTC. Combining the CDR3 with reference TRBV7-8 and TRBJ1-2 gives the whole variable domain GAGVSQSPRYKVAKRGQDVALRCDPISGHVSLFWYQQALGQGPEFLTYFQNEAQLDKSGLPSDRFFAERPEGSVSTLKIQRTQQEDSAVYLCASSPSRALGYTFGSGTRLTVV.

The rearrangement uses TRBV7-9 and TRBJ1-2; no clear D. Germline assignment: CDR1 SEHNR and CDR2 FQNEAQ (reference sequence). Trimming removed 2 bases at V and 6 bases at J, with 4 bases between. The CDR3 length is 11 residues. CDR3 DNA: TGTGCCAGCAGCTTACTTAATGGCTACACCTTC. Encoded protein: CASSLLNGYTF.

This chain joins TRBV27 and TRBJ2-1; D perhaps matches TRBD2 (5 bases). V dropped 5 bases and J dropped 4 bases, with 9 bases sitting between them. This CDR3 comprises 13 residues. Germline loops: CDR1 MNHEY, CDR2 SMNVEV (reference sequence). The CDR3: CASSPRGYNEQFF. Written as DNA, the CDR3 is TGTGCCAGCAGTCCCCGGGGTTACAATGAGCAGTTCTTC.

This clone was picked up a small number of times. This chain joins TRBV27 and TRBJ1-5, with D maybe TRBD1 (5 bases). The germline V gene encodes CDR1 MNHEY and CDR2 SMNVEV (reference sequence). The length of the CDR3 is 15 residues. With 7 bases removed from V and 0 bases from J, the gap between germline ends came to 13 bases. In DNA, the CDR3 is TGTGCCAGCAAAAGGGGCAGAGATAGCAATCAGCCCCAGCATTTT. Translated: CASKRGRDSNQPQHF.

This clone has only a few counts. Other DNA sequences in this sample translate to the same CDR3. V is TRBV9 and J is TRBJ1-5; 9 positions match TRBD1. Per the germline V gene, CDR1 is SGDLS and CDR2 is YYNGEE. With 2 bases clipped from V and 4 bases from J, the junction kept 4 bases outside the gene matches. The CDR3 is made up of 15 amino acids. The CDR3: CASSVGQGDNQPQHF. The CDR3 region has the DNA TGTGCCAGCAGCGTGGGACAGGGAGATAATCAGCCCCAGCATTTT.

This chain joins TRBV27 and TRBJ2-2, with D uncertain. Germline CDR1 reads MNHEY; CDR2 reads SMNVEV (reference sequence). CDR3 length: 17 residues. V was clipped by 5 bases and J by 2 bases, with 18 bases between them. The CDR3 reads CASSPRSLGANTGELFF. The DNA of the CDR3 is TGTGCCAGCAGTCCCAGATCTCTCGGAGCTAACACCGGGGAGCTGTTTTTT.

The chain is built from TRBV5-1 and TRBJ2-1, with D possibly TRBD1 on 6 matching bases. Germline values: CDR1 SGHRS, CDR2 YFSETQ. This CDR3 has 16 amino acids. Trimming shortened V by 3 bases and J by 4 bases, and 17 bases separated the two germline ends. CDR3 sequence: CASSSSPSGTYNEQFF. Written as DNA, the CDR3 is TGCGCCAGCAGCTCATCGCCGTCGGGGACATACAATGAGCAGTTCTTC.